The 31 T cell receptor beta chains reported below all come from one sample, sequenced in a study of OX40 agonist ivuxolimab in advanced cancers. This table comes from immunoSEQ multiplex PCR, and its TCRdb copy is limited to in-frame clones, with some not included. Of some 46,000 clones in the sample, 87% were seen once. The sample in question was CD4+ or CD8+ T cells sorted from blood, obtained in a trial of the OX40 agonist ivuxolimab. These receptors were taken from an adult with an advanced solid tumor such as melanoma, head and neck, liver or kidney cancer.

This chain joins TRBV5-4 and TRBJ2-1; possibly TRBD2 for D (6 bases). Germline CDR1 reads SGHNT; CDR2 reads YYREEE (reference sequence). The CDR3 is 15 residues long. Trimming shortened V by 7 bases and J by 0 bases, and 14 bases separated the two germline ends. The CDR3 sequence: CASGGSGGSYNEQFF. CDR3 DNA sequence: TGTGCCAGCGGGGGTAGCGGAGGCTCCTACAATGAGCAGTTCTTC.

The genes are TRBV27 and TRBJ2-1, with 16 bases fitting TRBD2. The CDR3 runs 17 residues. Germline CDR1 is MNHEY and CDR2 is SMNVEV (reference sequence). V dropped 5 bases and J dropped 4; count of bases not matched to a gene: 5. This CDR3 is CASSIGTSGRVYNEQFF. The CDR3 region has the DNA TGTGCCAGCAGTATCGGGACTAGCGGGAGGGTTTACAATGAGCAGTTCTTC.

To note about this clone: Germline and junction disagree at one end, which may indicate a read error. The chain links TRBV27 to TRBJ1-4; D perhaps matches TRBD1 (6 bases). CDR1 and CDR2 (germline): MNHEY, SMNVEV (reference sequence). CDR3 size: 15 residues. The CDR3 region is CASSLVGTTNEKLFF. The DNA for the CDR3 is TGTGCCAGCAGTTTAGTCGGGACAACGAATGAAAAACTGTTTTTT. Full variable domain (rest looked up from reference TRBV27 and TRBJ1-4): EAQVTQNPRYLITVTGKKLTVTCSQNMNHEYMSWYRQDPGLGLRQIYYSMNVEVTDKGDVPEGYKVSRKEKRNFPLILESPSPNQTSLYFCASSLVGTTNEKLFFGSGTQLSVL.

CDR3 in amino acids: CASSANQGADYEQYF. The DNA for the CDR3 is TGTGCCAGCAGCGCGAACCAGGGGGCGGACTACGAGCAGTACTTC. The chain links TRBV6-6 to TRBJ2-5; 8 nucleotides agree with TRBD1. The closer fit of TRBJ2-7 to the DNA end suggests the J call may be wrong. From germline, CDR1 is MNHNY and CDR2 SVGAGI (reference sequence). CDR3 size: 15 residues.

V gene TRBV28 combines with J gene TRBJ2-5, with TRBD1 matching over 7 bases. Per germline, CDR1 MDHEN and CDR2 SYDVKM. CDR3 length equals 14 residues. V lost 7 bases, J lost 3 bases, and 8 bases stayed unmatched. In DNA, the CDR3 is TGTGCCAGCATCCCTGCGCAGGGGGAAGAGACCCAGTACTTC. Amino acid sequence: CASIPAQGEETQYF.

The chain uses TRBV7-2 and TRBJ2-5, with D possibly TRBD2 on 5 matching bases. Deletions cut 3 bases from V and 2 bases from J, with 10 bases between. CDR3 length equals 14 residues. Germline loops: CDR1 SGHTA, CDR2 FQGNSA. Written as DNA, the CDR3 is TGTGCCAGCAGCTTCCCGGGAACACAAGAGACCCAGTACTTC. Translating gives CASSFPGTQETQYF.

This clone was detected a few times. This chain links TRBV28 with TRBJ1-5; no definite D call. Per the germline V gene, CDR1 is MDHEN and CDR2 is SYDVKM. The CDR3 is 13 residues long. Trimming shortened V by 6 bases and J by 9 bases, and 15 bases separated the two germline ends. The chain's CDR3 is CASSPTPLGPQHF. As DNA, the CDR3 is TGTGCCAGCAGCCCCACCCCCCTTGGGCCCCAGCATTTT.

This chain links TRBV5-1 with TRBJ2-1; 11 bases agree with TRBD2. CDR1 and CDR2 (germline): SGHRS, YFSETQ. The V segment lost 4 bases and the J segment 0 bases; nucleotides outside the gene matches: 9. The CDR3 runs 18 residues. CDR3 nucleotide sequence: TGCGCCAGCAGCCCGTTTTTAGCGGGAGGGCCCTCCTACAATGAGCAGTTCTTC. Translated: CASSPFLAGGPSYNEQFF.

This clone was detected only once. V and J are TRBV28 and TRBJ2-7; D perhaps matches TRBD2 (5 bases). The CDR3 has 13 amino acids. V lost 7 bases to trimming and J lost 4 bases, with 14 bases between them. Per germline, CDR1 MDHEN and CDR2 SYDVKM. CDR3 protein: CASTDKLVYEQYF. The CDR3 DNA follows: TGTGCCAGCACCGACAAACTAGTATACGAGCAGTACTTC.

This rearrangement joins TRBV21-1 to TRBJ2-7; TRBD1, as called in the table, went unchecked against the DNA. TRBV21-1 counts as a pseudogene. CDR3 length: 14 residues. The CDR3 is CASSNEGQGYEQYF. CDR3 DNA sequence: TGTGCCAGCAGCAACGAAGGGCAGGGCTACGAGCAGTACTTC.

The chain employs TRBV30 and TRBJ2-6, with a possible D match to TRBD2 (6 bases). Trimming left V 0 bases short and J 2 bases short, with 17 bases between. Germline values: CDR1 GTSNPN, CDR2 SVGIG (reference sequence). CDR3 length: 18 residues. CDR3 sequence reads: CAWSVLGAGTPGANVLTF. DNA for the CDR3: TGTGCCTGGAGTGTACTTGGGGCAGGGACTCCTGGGGCCAACGTCCTGACTTTC.

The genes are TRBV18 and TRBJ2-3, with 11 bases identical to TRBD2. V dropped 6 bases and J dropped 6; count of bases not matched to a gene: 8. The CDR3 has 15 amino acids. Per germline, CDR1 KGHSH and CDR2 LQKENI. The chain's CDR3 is CASSQLAGASDTQYF. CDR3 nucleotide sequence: TGTGCCAGCTCCCAACTAGCGGGAGCGAGTGATACGCAGTATTTT.

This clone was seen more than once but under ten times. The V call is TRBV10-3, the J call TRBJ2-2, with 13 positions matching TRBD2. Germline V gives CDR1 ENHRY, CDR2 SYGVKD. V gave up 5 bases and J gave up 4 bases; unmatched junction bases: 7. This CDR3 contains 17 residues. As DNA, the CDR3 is TGTGCCATCAGTACTACTAGCGGGAGGGCCGGCACCGGGGAGCTGTTTTTT. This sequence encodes CAISTTSGRAGTGELFF.

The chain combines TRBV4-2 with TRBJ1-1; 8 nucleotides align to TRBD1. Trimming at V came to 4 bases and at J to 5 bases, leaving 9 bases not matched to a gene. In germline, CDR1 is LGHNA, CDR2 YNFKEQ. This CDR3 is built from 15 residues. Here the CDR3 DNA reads TGTGCCAGCAGCCCTCCGGGACAGGTGGGTACTGAAGCTTTCTTT. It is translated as CASSPPGQVGTEAFF.

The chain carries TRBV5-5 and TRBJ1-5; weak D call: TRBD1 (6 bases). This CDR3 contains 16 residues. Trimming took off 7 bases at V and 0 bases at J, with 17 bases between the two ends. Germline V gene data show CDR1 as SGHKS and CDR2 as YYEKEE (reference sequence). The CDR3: CASSGSGQPSNQPQHF. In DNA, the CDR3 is TGTGCCAGCTCCGGTTCTGGACAGCCTAGCAATCAGCCCCAGCATTTT.

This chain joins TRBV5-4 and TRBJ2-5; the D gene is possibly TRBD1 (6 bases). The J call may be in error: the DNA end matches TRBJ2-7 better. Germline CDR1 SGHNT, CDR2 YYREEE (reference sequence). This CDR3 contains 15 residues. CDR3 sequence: CASSLGPTGSYEQYF. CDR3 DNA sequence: TGTGCCAGCAGCTTGGGTCCGACAGGCTCCTACGAGCAGTACTTC.

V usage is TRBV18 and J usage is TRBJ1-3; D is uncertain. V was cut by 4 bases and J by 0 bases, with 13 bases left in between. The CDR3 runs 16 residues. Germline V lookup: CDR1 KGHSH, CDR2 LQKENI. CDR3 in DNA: TGTGCCAGCTCACTTTCCCGAATGAGCTCTGGAAACACCATATATTTT. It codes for CASSLSRMSSGNTIYF.

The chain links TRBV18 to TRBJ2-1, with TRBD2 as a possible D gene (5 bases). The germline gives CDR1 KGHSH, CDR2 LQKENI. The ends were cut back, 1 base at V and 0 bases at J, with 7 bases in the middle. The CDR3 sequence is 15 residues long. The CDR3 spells CASSPLASSYNEQFF. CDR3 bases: TGTGCCAGCTCACCACTAGCGAGCTCCTACAATGAGCAGTTCTTC.

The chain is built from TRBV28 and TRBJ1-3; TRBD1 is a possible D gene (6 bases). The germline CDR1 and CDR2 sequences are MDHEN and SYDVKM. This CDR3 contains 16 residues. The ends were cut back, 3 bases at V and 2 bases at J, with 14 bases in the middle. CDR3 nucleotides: TGTGCCAGCAGTTTCCCAGGGGCGAGGACTGGAAACACCATATATTTT. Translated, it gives CASSFPGARTGNTIYF.

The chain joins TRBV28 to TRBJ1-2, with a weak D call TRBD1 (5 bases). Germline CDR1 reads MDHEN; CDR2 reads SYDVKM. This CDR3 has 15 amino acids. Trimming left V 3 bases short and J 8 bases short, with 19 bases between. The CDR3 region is CASSFTGRGRDGYTF. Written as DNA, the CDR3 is TGTGCCAGCAGTTTCACCGGTCGAGGCCGGGACGGCTACACCTTC.

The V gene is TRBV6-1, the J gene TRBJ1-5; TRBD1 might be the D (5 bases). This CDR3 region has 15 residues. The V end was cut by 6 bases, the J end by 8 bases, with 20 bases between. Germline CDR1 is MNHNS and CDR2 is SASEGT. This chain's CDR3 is CASREVNRPEEPQHF. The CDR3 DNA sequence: TGTGCCAGCAGGGAGGTAAACAGGCCGGAGGAGCCCCAGCATTTT.

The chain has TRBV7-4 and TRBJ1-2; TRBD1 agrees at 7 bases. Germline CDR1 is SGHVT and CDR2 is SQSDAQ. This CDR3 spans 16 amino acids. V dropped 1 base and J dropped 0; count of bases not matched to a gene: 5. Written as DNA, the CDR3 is TGTGCCAGCAGCTTAGACAGGGGAACTTCTAACTATGGCTACACCTTC. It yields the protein CASSLDRGTSNYGYTF.

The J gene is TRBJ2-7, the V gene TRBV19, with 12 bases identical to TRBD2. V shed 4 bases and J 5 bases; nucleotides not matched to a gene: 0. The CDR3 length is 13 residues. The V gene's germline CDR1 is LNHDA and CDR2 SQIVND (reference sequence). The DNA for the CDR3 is TGTGCCAGTAGTAGGACTAGCGGGAACGAGCAGTACTTC. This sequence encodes CASSRTSGNEQYF.

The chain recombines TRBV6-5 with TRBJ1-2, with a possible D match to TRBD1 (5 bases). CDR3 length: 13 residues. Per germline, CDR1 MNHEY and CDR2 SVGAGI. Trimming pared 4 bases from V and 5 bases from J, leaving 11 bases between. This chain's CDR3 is CASSFAGEYGYTF. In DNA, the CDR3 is TGTGCCAGCAGTTTTGCGGGGGAGTATGGCTACACCTTC.

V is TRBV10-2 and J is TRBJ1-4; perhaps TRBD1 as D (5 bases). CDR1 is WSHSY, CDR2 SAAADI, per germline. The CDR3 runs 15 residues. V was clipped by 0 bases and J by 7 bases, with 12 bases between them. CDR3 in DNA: TGCGCCAGCAGTGAGTCAGCAGGGTTAGGTGAAAAACTGTTTTTT. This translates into CASSESAGLGEKLFF.

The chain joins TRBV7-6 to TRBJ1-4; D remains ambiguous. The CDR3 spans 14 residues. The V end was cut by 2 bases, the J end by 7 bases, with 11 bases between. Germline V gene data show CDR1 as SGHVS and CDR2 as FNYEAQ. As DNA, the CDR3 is TGTGCCAGCAGCTTATATGGCGAGGGTGAAAAACTGTTTTTT. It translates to CASSLYGEGEKLFF. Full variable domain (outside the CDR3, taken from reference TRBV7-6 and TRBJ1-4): GAGVSQSPRYKVTKRGQDVALRCDPISGHVSLYWYRQALGQGPEFLTYFNYEAQQDKSGLPNDRFSAERPEGSISTLTIQRTEQRDSAMYRCASSLYGEGEKLFFGSGTQLSVL.

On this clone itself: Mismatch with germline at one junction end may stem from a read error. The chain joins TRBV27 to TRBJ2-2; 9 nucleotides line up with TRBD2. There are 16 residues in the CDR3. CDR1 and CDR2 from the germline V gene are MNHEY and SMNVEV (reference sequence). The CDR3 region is CASSLWLAGGTGELFF. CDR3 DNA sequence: TGTGCCAGCAGTTTATGGTTGGCGGGAGGGACCGGAGAGCTGTTTTTT.

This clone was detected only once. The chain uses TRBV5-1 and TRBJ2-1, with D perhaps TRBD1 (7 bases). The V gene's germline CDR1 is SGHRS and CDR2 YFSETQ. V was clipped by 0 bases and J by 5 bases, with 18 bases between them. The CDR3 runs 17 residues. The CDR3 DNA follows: TGCGCCAGCAGCTTGGCCACCCAGGGGGGTTACAACAATGAGCAGTTCTTC. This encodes CASSLATQGGYNNEQFF.

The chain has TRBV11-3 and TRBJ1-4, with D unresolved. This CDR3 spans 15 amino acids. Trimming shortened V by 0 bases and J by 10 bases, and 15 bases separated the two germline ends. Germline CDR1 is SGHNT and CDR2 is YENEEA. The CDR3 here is CASSLDREGSGKLFF. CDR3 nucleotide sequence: TGTGCCAGCAGCTTAGATCGGGAAGGGAGCGGAAAACTGTTTTTT.

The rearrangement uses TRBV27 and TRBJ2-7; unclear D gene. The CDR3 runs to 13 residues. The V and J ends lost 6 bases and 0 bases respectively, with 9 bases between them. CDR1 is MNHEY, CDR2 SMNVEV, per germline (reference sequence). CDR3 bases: TGTGCCAGCAGGTCCTGGGGCTCCTACGAGCAGTACTTC. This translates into CASRSWGSYEQYF.

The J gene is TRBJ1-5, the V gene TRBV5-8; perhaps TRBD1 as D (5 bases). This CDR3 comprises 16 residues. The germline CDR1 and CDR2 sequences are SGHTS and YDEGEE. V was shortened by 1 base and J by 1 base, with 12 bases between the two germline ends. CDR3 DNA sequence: TGTGCCAGCAGCTTGATGTGGGGGTTGAGCAATCAGCCCCAGCATTTT. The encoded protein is CASSLMWGLSNQPQHF.